One and the same sample provided the 27 T cell receptor beta chains below, sequenced in a study of T cell changes during pregnancy in multiple sclerosis. The repertoire was sequenced with immunoSEQ multiplex PCR; TCRdb's copy has only in-frame clones and lacks some. This sample has fewer than 85,000 clones; 93% occur once, and the top ten carry around 2.3%. The sequencing here drew on peripheral blood, taken in the second trimester of pregnancy. The receptors here all came from a female donor with multiple sclerosis, enrolled in a pregnancy study.

This clone came up once. The J gene is TRBJ2-2, the V gene TRBV18; 10 bases are a match to TRBD2. From germline, CDR1 is KGHSH and CDR2 LQKENI. Unmatched junction bases numbered 13, after V lost 3 bases and J lost 0 bases. CDR3 length: 20 amino acids. CDR3 loop: CASSPYIAGGQSPNTGELFF. The CDR3 nucleotides read TGTGCCAGCTCACCGTACATAGCGGGGGGACAATCTCCGAACACCGGGGAGCTGTTTTTT.

The gene calls are TRBV7-9 and TRBJ2-7; 15 bases match TRBD2. The V gene's germline CDR1 is SEHNR and CDR2 FQNEAQ (reference sequence). The CDR3 sequence is 19 residues long. J was trimmed by 0 bases and V by 5 bases; bases with no gene match: 11. CDR3 in DNA: TGTGCCAGCAGCCCCCCGGTTGGGACTAGCGGGGGGCACTCCTACGAGCAGTACTTC. It encodes CASSPPVGTSGGHSYEQYF.

V is TRBV29-1 and J is TRBJ2-7, with 7 bases aligning to TRBD1. The germline gives CDR1 SQVTM, CDR2 ANQGSEA. CDR3 length: 15 amino acids. Losses at the gene ends were 7 bases for V and 0 bases for J; bases not matched to a gene: 12. For the CDR3, the DNA is TGCAGCGCCGCAGGGGGACAGCTAAGCTCCTACGAGCAGTACTTC. Its translation: CSAAGGQLSSYEQYF.

The gene calls are TRBV5-6 and TRBJ2-7, with D possibly being TRBD2 (6 bases). The CDR3 covers 13 residues. Germline CDR1 and CDR2: SGHDT and YYEEEE. The V end lost 5 bases, the J end lost 5 bases, and 14 bases lay between the germline ends. The CDR3 loop is CASRTGTSDEQYF. CDR3 nucleotides: TGTGCCAGCAGAACGGGGACTTCAGACGAGCAGTACTTC.

The V and J genes are TRBV4-1 and TRBJ1-2; D is possibly TRBD1 (5 bases). This CDR3 comprises 12 residues. Trimming stripped 3 bases from V and 5 bases from J, with 7 bases between. Germline V gene data show CDR1 as MGHRA and CDR2 as YSYEKL. CDR3 sequence reads: CASSHRQYGYTF. DNA of the CDR3: TGCGCCAGCAGCCACCGACAGTATGGCTACACCTTC.

The rearrangement links TRBV27 to TRBJ1-5; D may be TRBD1 (6 bases). Trimming shortened V by 4 bases and J by 7 bases, and 20 bases separated the two germline ends. Germline V gene data show CDR1 as MNHEY and CDR2 as SMNVEV (reference sequence). This CDR3 has 16 residues. The CDR3 protein is CASSSVWGGSRQPQHF. For the CDR3, the DNA is TGTGCCAGCAGTTCGGTATGGGGGGGCTCGCGGCAGCCCCAGCATTTT.

The chain links TRBV5-1 to TRBJ2-1, with a possible D match to TRBD2 (5 bases). V was shortened by 4 bases and J by 0 bases, with 14 bases between the two germline ends. The CDR3 has 16 residues. In germline, CDR1 is SGHRS, CDR2 YFSETQ. CDR3 in amino acids: CASSTPSGGSYNEQFF. The CDR3 coding sequence is TGCGCCAGCAGCACCCCCAGCGGAGGCTCCTACAATGAGCAGTTCTTC.

The CDR3, as DNA: TGTGCCAGTACGCAGAGCGGGGGGCCTACGCAGTATTTT. Translated: CASTQSGGPTQYF. The chain uses TRBV19 and TRBJ2-3; TRBD2 agrees at 9 bases. The CDR3 sequence is 13 residues long. Germline assignment: CDR1 LNHDA and CDR2 SQIVND (reference sequence). The junction had 7 bases not matched to a gene; V was cut back by 7 bases and J by 8 bases.

The genes are TRBV19 and TRBJ2-1, with D perhaps TRBD2 (7 bases). Germline V CDR1 and CDR2: LNHDA, SQIVND (reference sequence). Between the trimmed V and J ends, which lost 3 bases and 7 bases, there was a span of 19 bases. The CDR3 covers 16 residues. The CDR3 sequence: CASSIIAGGLWNEQFF. The CDR3 region has the DNA TGTGCCAGTAGTATCATTGCCGGGGGGCTTTGGAATGAGCAGTTCTTC.

The chain combines TRBV27 with TRBJ2-3; a weak D match, TRBD1 (5 bases). CDR3 length: 14 residues. Germline V lookup: CDR1 MNHEY, CDR2 SMNVEV (reference sequence). Trimming stripped 2 bases from V and 6 bases from J, with 12 bases between. DNA of the CDR3: TGTGCCAGCAGTTTAATTAGGGGTTTTGATACGCAGTATTTT. Protein sequence: CASSLIRGFDTQYF.

The J gene is TRBJ1-5, the V gene TRBV19; 7 nucleotides line up with TRBD1. The CDR3 sequence is 16 residues long. Losses at the gene ends were 6 bases for V and 0 bases for J; bases not matched to a gene: 8. Looked up from germline, CDR1 is LNHDA and CDR2 is SQIVND (reference sequence). The CDR3 sequence: CASSGSGGYSNQPQHF. The CDR3 DNA reads as TGTGCCAGTAGCGGGTCAGGGGGATATAGCAATCAGCCCCAGCATTTT.

The chain links TRBV5-4 to TRBJ1-6; 10 bases are a match to TRBD1. The CDR3 totals 18 residues. The V gene end was trimmed by 3 bases and the J gene end by 7 bases; junction bases not matched to a gene: 13. CDR1 SGHNT and CDR2 YYREEE come from the germline V gene (reference sequence). The CDR3 protein is CASSSNRQGAVYNSPLHF. The DNA for the CDR3 is TGTGCCAGCAGCTCGAACCGACAGGGGGCGGTTTACAATTCACCCCTCCACTTT.

This clone was seen only once. The chain employs TRBV4-1 and TRBJ2-1; D remains ambiguous. Trimming pared 7 bases from V and 5 bases from J, leaving 18 bases between. Germline-derived CDR1 and CDR2 are MGHRA and YSYEKL. The CDR3 is 15 residues long. The CDR3 loop reads CASTPIEVADNEQFF. CDR3 in DNA: TGCGCCAGCACCCCGATTGAGGTTGCGGACAATGAGCAGTTCTTC.

The rearrangement uses TRBV9 and TRBJ2-1, with 7 positions matching TRBD2. Germline V gene data show CDR1 as SGDLS and CDR2 as YYNGEE. The J segment lost 8 bases and the V segment lost 4 bases, leaving 9 bases of the junction unmatched. The CDR3 sequence is 14 residues long. The CDR3 spells CASSSRGAGYEQFF. The CDR3 coding sequence is TGTGCCAGCAGCTCTCGGGGAGCGGGATATGAGCAGTTCTTC.

J is TRBJ2-7 and V is TRBV7-9; D might be TRBD1 (5 bases). CDR3 length: 10 amino acids. Trimming removed 5 bases from V and 9 bases from J, with 8 bases in between. The germline gives CDR1 SEHNR, CDR2 FQNEAQ (reference sequence). CDR3 bases: TGTGCCAGCAGCCAGGGTGTGCAGTACTTC. Residues: CASSQGVQYF.

This clone was seen only once. V is TRBV6-5 and J is TRBJ2-7; 7 nucleotides agree with TRBD2. Unmatched junction bases numbered 7, after V lost 2 bases and J lost 0 bases. The CDR3 is 16 amino acids. CDR1 is MNHEY, CDR2 SVGAGI, per germline. The CDR3 region is CASSYNLAVSSYEQYF. The CDR3 DNA reads TGTGCCAGCAGTTACAACCTAGCGGTGAGCTCCTACGAGCAGTACTTC.

The genes are TRBV6-5 and TRBJ1-6; D ambiguous. There are 14 residues in the CDR3. Germline V gene lookup returns CDR1 MNHEY and CDR2 SVGAGI. V lost 7 bases and J lost 0, with 7 bases in between. The DNA of the CDR3 is TGTGCCAGCACCCGGGACTCCTATAATTCACCCCTCCACTTT. As protein: CASTRDSYNSPLHF.

The V and J genes are TRBV6-5 and TRBJ2-7, with TRBD1 identical over 10 bases. The ends lost 5 bases at V and 0 bases at J; junction bases unmatched: 4. From germline, CDR1 is MNHEY and CDR2 SVGAGI. CDR3 length equals 15 residues. CDR3 residues: CASSGGTGASYEQYF. CDR3 coding DNA: TGTGCCAGCAGTGGGGGGACAGGGGCCTCCTACGAGCAGTACTTC.

The chain recombines TRBV6-1 with TRBJ2-7, with D perhaps TRBD1 (6 bases). Trimming removed 3 bases at V and 2 bases at J, with 20 bases between. CDR3 length: 17 amino acids. CDR1 is MNHNS, CDR2 SASEGT, per germline. The chain's CDR3 is CASSDPDRDIPTYEQYF. The CDR3 DNA follows: TGTGCCAGCAGTGATCCCGACCGGGACATACCGACCTACGAGCAGTACTTC.

This chain joins TRBV2 and TRBJ1-1; no clear D. Trimming pared 3 bases from V and 5 bases from J, leaving 16 bases between. This CDR3 spans 15 amino acids. The germline CDR1 and CDR2 sequences are SNHLY and FYNNEI. The CDR3 reads CASSDNEIGETEAFF. In nucleotides, the CDR3 is TGTGCCAGCAGTGACAATGAAATCGGAGAGACTGAAGCTTTCTTT.

This chain joins TRBV27 and TRBJ1-4, with TRBD1 matching 11 bases. This CDR3 spans 19 amino acids. The trim removed 4 bases at V and 2 bases at J, leaving 12 bases unmatched. The germline V gene has CDR1 MNHEY and CDR2 SMNVEV (reference sequence). CDR3 DNA sequence: TGTGCCAGCAGTTCCGCATGGACAGGGGGCGGAAGGACTAATGAAAAACTGTTTTTT. It encodes CASSSAWTGGGRTNEKLFF. Complete variable domain (other parts from reference TRBV27 and TRBJ1-4): EAQVTQNPRYLITVTGKKLTVTCSQNMNHEYMSWYRQDPGLGLRQIYYSMNVEVTDKGDVPEGYKVSRKEKRNFPLILESPSPNQTSLYFCASSSAWTGGGRTNEKLFFGSGTQLSVL.

The gene calls are TRBV9 and TRBJ2-7, with D perhaps TRBD1 (5 bases). Germline V gene data show CDR1 as SGDLS and CDR2 as YYNGEE. Trimming pared 5 bases from V and 1 base from J, leaving 16 bases between. CDR3 size: 15 residues. CDR3 sequence (DNA): TGTGCCAGCAGTGCAGACAGCCTCCCGTCCTACGAGCAGTACTTC. Its protein is CASSADSLPSYEQYF.

The V call is TRBV6-5, the J call TRBJ1-1; 8 positions agree with TRBD1. V gave up 5 bases and J gave up 6 bases; unmatched junction bases: 11. Germline V CDR1 and CDR2: MNHEY, SVGAGI. The CDR3 runs to 15 residues. The CDR3 protein is CASSPYQGAFSEAFF. CDR3 in DNA: TGTGCCAGCAGTCCCTACCAGGGGGCTTTTTCTGAAGCTTTCTTT.

The V gene is TRBV15, the J gene TRBJ1-3, with 9 bases that match TRBD1. The CDR3 totals 17 residues. V trimming: 3 bases; J trimming: 0 bases; junction bases outside the gene matches: 6. CDR1 and CDR2 (germline): LNHNV, YYDKDF (reference sequence). The CDR3 region is CATSSWDRAYSGNTIYF. CDR3 nucleotides: TGTGCCACCAGCAGTTGGGACAGGGCCTACTCTGGAAACACCATATATTTT.

This chain uses TRBV21-1 with TRBJ1-6; the table assigns TRBD1, which was not confirmed against the DNA. TRBV21-1 is tagged as a pseudogene. CDR3 length: 16 amino acids. The CDR3 here is CASSKGRRQGRSPLHF. The CDR3, as DNA: TGTGCCAGCAGCAAAGGGAGGCGACAGGGACGCTCACCCCTCCACTTT.

The chain carries TRBV10-3 and TRBJ1-2; 7 bases are shared with TRBD1. The germline CDR1 and CDR2 sequences are ENHRY and SYGVKD. Germline trimming cut 11 bases from V and 8 bases from J; bases unmatched to any gene: 14. The CDR3 loop spans 13 amino acids. This chain's CDR3 is CAADTGDRWGYTF. The DNA for the CDR3 is TGTGCCGCGGATACAGGGGATCGTTGGGGCTACACCTTC.

The chain links TRBV19 to TRBJ1-3, with unresolved D. Germline-derived CDR1 and CDR2 are LNHDA and SQIVND (reference sequence). This CDR3 comprises 11 residues. The V end lost 11 bases, the J end lost 0 bases, and 5 bases lay between the germline ends. CDR3 DNA sequence: TGTGCCCTGCGCTCTGGAAACACCATATATTTT. Translating gives CALRSGNTIYF. Based on the CDR3 plus reference TRBV19 and TRBJ1-3, the full variable domain is DGGITQSPKYLFRKEGQNVTLSCEQNLNHDAMYWYRQDPGQGLRLIYYSQIVNDFQKGDIAEGYSVSREKKESFPLTVTSAQKNPTAFYLCALRSGNTIYFGEGSWLTVV.